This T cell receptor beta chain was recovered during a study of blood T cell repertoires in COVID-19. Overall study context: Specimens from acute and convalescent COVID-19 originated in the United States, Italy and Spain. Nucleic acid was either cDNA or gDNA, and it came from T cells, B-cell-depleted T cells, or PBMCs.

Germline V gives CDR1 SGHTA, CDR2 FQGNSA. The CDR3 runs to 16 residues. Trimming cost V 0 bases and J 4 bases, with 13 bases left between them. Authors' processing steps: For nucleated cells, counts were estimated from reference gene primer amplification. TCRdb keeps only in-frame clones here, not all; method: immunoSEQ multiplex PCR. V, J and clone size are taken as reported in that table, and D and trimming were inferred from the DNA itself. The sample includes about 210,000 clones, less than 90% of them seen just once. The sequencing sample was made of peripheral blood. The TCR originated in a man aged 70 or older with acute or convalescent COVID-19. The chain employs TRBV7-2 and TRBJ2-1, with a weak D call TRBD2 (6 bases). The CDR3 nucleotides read TGTGCCAGCAGCTTAGCGCGCGGGAACGGTTACAATGAGCAGTTCTTC. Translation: CASSLARGNGYNEQFF.